These T cell receptor beta chains were read from a single sample in a study of PD-1 blockade in classical Hodgkin lymphoma. Assay: immunoSEQ multiplex PCR; the TCRdb copy retains only in-frame clones and omits some. The data contain 130,000 to 150,000 clones, approximately 81% of them singletons. Sequencing was performed on peripheral blood mononuclear cells (PBMCs), taken before the second cycle of nivolumab. These receptors all stem from a human donor with classical Hodgkin lymphoma. CDR3s include the opening cysteine and the closing phenylalanine or tryptophan. The D gene is left open where the match is weak. Only part of the rows carry a size: once, few, many, or a class if the clone is expanded.

size	V	D	J	CDR3	DNA
-	TRBV4-1	TRBD2	TRBJ2-7	CASSQVGRWGGQYF	TGCGCCAGCAGCCAAGTCGGGCGGTGGGGGGGGCAGTACTTC
-	TRBV5-1	-	TRBJ1-2	CASSLEPANYGYTF	TGCGCCAGCAGCTTGGAGCCCGCCAACTATGGCTACACCTTC
-	TRBV6-8	-	TRBJ2-1	CASRMRGPRNEQFF	TGTGCCAGCAGGATGCGGGGCCCCCGCAATGAGCAGTTCTTC
-	TRBV6-1	TRBD2	TRBJ2-3	CASSEAGGKDTQYF	TGTGCCAGCAGTGAAGCGGGGGGGAAAGATACGCAGTATTTT
-	TRBV7-3	-	TRBJ1-5	CASSSSGNQPQHF	TGTGCCAGCAGCTCCTCTGGCAATCAGCCCCAGCATTTT
once	TRBV5-4	-	TRBJ1-4	CASSLERGVDEKLFF	TGTGCCAGCAGCTTGGAACGGGGGGTGGATGAAAAACTGTTTTTT
many	TRBV6-6	-	TRBJ1-1	CASSSGRLNTEAFF	TGTGCCAGCAGTTCCGGACGGCTGAACACTGAAGCTTTCTTT
once	TRBV6-5	TRBD1	TRBJ1-2	CASRPHRGVGYTF	TGTGCCAGCAGACCCCACAGGGGAGTCGGCTACACCTTC
few	TRBV7-2	-	TRBJ1-2	CASTMRGWGDGYTF	TGTGCCAGCACCATGAGGGGATGGGGAGATGGCTACACCTTC
-	TRBV5-1	-	TRBJ1-1	CASSQQGPGGTEAFF	TGCGCCAGCAGCCAACAGGGACCGGGAGGCACTGAAGCTTTCTTT
-	TRBV27	-	TRBJ2-2	CASSSLSGWELFF	TGTGCCAGCAGCTCCCTTTCTGGCTGGGAGCTGTTTTTT